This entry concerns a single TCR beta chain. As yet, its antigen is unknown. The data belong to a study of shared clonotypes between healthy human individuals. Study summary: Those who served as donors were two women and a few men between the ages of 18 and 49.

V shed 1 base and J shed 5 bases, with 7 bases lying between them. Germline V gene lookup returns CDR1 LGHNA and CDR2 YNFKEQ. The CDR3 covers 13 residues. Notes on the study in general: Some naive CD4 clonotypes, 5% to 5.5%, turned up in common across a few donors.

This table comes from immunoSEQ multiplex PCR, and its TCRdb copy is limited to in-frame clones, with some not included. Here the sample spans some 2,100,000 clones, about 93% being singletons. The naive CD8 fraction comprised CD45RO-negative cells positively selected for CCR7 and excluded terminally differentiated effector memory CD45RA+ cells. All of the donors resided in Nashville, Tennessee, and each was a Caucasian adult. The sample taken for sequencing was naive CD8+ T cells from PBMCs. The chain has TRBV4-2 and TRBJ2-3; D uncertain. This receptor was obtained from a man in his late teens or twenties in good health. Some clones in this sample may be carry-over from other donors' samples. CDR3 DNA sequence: TGTGCCAGCAGCCAAGTCTTAAAAGATACGCAGTATTTT. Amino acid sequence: CASSQVLKDTQYF.